The sequence of this T cell receptor beta chain was determined in a study of cytotoxic CD8 clonotypes in ibrutinib-treated CLL (dated by TCRdb to about 2021). At the level of the whole study: The cohort had 11 to 12 relapsed/refractory and roughly 14 treatment-naive patients; under 18 were IGHV unmutated. Responses were partial in roughly 24 patients and complete in 2; after median around 68 months follow-up, 14 stayed in remission and 12 progressed. Response samples were taken after a median of 12 months on treatment, ranging from about 6 to 40 months. On average, each sample yielded about 250,000 productive templates and about 100,000 productive rearrangements. Of the roughly 90 participants in the trial, roughly 26 had longitudinal samples available. Cryopreserved peripheral blood mononuclear cells were collected at three points: before therapy, at response, and at either sustained remission or disease progression. Patients were still on ibrutinib when every remission and progressive disease sample was collected. Results the study describes overall, beyond this receptor: Baseline clonality exceeded that of age-matched healthy donors and correlated strongly with circulating CD8+ T-cell counts. Public clonotypes were found to be uncommon and were observed to contract or remain stable during treatment; the increase in clonality was shown to reflect expansion of private clonotypes at ibrutinib response. Sustained-remission and progressing patients did not have matched sampling times, and lymph node repertoires were not examined. Clonality rose at ibrutinib response, remained stable during sustained remission, and dropped back toward baseline at progression.

The goal of deep resolution MiSeq sequencing was a depth between 1 in 1 million and 1 in 200,000 T cells, and coverage averaged 10x per clonotype. TCR beta libraries were generated with the immunoSEQ hsTCRB Kit. The authors processed their data as follows. ImmunoSEQ Data Assistant and ImmunoSEQ Analyzer were used for data analysis, and V, D and J genes were assigned according to IMGT definitions. Clonality, with values ranging from 0 to 1, was calculated as one minus the normalized Shannon entropy of productive rearrangement frequencies. Only overrepresented clonotypes making up at least 0.05% of each patient's repertoire were included in the public clonotype analysis. About a dozen repertoires from age-matched healthy donors, obtained from immuneACCESS, served as clonality controls. The table was pulled from immuneACCESS by TCRdb, which kept in-frame rearrangements only. Such tables lose some clones; where checked, under half of the loss comes from unresolved V genes, and the rest has no known cause. V and J calls and clone size are those listed in that table; D and trimming were worked out from the DNA. A total of approximately 100,000 clones appear in this sample, around four fifths of them only once. The top ten clones comprise approximately 30% of the sample.

The time point label of this sample denotes: approximately 11 months on ibrutinib. Around 2 micrograms of genomic DNA were extracted from cryopreserved PBMCs for TCR beta library preparation. High-throughput TCR beta sequencing was performed on longitudinal blood samples from CLL patients receiving ibrutinib monotherapy. The patients were enrolled in a single-center, open-label phase 2 trial of ibrutinib monotherapy. V loses 1 base, J loses 0 bases, and the germline ends lie 13 bases apart. From cysteine to phenylalanine, the CDR3 is 17 amino acids long. Only the CDR3 region is kept as DNA, spanning 51 bases read in frame from base 1. According to the germline V gene, CDR1 reads MGHRA and CDR2 reads YSYEKL. With respect to this clone: This receptor's antigen is unknown. One base away there is no much larger clone; base qualities are not given.

The receptor chain draws on TRBV4-1 and TRBJ1-3, with a tentative D gene TRBD1 over 5 matching bases. The source of this sequence is a human donor with chronic lymphocytic leukemia. The sample in question was PBMCs, obtained after 12 months of ibrutinib treatment. In nucleotide form, the sequence is TGCGCCAGCAGCCAAGTTGGGGGGGGGTTCTCTGGAAACACCATATATTTT. Its protein product is CASSQVGGGFSGNTIYF.